Below, 29 T cell receptor beta chains from the same sample are listed, as sequenced in a study of beta chain features in type 1 diabetes. The entirety of the isolated RNA underwent reverse transcription, so expressed TCRB transcripts were sequenced. Data came from immunoSEQ multiplex PCR; TCRdb stores just in-frame clones and leaves some out. The sample shows approximately 300,000 clones, 8% to 13% of them seen only once. The sample was naive CD4+ T cells from blood. All receptors derive from a woman aged 25 to 39 in good health.

In this sample, this clone turned up a few times. V gene TRBV9 combines with J gene TRBJ2-5; no reliable D call. This CDR3 spans 13 amino acids. Trimming pared 0 bases from V and 5 bases from J, leaving 8 bases between. Germline CDR1 and CDR2: SGDLS and YYNGEE. The CDR3, as DNA: TGTGCCAGCAGCGTAGCTTTCAGGGAGACCCAGTACTTC. Translating it yields CASSVAFRETQYF.

This clone appeared a few times. V and J are TRBV7-6 and TRBJ2-7, with 12 bases fitting TRBD2. V shed 4 bases and J 5 bases; nucleotides not matched to a gene: 6. Germline CDR1 reads SGHVS; CDR2 reads FNYEAQ. This CDR3 is 15 amino acids long. The CDR3 is CASSSLTSGSHEQYF. DNA for the CDR3: TGTGCCAGCAGCTCCCTGACTAGCGGGAGCCACGAGCAGTACTTC.

In DNA form, the CDR3 reads TGTGCCAGCAGCCCACGGGGACTAGCGGGAGCCTACAATGAGCAGTTCTTC. Its translation is CASSPRGLAGAYNEQFF. The gene calls are TRBV7-6 and TRBJ2-1, with 14 bases aligning to TRBD2. Per the germline V gene, CDR1 is SGHVS and CDR2 is FNYEAQ. Trimming at V came to 5 bases and at J to 2 bases, leaving 5 bases not matched to a gene. The CDR3 is made up of 17 amino acids.

This clone was counted a few times. CDR3: CASSEKAGGLLAQYF. The CDR3 region has the DNA TGTGCCAGCAGCGAGAAAGCGGGGGGCCTTTTGGCCCAGTACTTC. This chain uses TRBV7-2 with TRBJ2-5; TRBD2 matches 9 bases. In germline, CDR1 is SGHTA, CDR2 FQGNSA. V dropped 5 bases and J dropped 9; count of bases not matched to a gene: 13. The CDR3 length is 15 residues. The full variable domain, rest sourced from reference TRBV7-2 and TRBJ2-5, is GAGVSQSPSNKVTEKGKDVELRCDPISGHTALYWYRQSLGQGLEFLIYFQGNSAPDKSGLPSDRFSAERTGGSVSTLTIQRTQQEDSAVYLCASSEKAGGLLAQYFGPGTRLLVL.

The sample holds a few counts of this clone. The V and J genes are TRBV2 and TRBJ2-1; a possible D gene is TRBD2 (5 bases). V was cut by 4 bases and J by 8 bases, with 9 bases left in between. CDR1 SNHLY and CDR2 FYNNEI come from the germline V gene. This CDR3 has 12 amino acids. The CDR3 DNA reads TGTGCCAGCAGTGGGGCGGGCCATGAGCAGTTCTTC. Amino acid sequence: CASSGAGHEQFF. The complete variable domain, with remaining parts taken from reference TRBV2 and TRBJ2-1, reads EPEVTQTPSHQVTQMGQEVILRCVPISNHLYFYWYRQILGQKVEFLVSFYNNEISEKSEIFDDQFSVERPDGSNFTLKIRSTKLEDSAMYFCASSGAGHEQFFGPGTRLTVL.

The J gene is TRBJ2-5, the V gene TRBV11-2; a possible D gene is TRBD1 (5 bases). The V gene's germline CDR1 is SGHAT and CDR2 FQNNGV. The CDR3 has 15 amino acids. V was trimmed by 1 base and J by 0 bases, leaving 9 bases between them. The CDR3 region is CASSLVGADQETQYF. CDR3 nucleotides: TGTGCCAGCAGCTTAGTAGGGGCGGACCAAGAGACCCAGTACTTC.

This clone appeared a few times. V is TRBV5-1 and J is TRBJ2-7; TRBD1 might be the D (6 bases). The germline gives CDR1 SGHRS, CDR2 YFSETQ. The CDR3 consists of 15 residues. The V end was cut by 0 bases, the J end by 2 bases, with 12 bases between. The DNA for the CDR3 is TGCGCCAGCAGCTTGGAAGCAGGGGTTACCTACGAGCAGTACTTC. This codes for CASSLEAGVTYEQYF.

V and J are TRBV4-2 and TRBJ1-2; 7 bases agree with TRBD1. J was trimmed by 6 bases and V by 5 bases; bases with no gene match: 9. Germline CDR1 is LGHNA and CDR2 is YNFKEQ. This CDR3 comprises 14 residues. The CDR3 nucleotides read TGTGCCAGCAGCGCACAGGGGAGCAAGGATGGCTACACCTTC. Its translation: CASSAQGSKDGYTF.

This clone was found a few times. The CDR3 DNA reads TGCGCCAGCAGCCAGGGGACAGGGAGCTCCTACGAGCAGTACTTC. Translating it yields CASSQGTGSSYEQYF. The J gene is TRBJ2-7, the V gene TRBV4-3, with 9 bases that match TRBD1. Trimming removed 3 bases from V and 0 bases from J; junction bases left unmatched: 3. Germline V gene sequence: CDR1 LGHNA, CDR2 YSLEER. The CDR3 has 15 residues.

This clone has a handful of counts. The rearrangement joins TRBV14 to TRBJ1-2; a weak D match, TRBD1 (5 bases). This CDR3 comprises 15 residues. Trimming cost V 8 bases and J 1 base, with 17 bases left between them. The germline V gene has CDR1 SGHDN and CDR2 FVKESK. Here the CDR3 DNA reads TGTGCCAGCCGATGGGCCAGGGTCGATAACTATGGCTACACCTTC. As protein: CASRWARVDNYGYTF.

This clone came up a few times. The CDR3 DNA is TGTGCCAGCAGCCAAGATCAAGGGCTAGCGCAAGAGACCCAGTACTTC. This sequence encodes CASSQDQGLAQETQYF. The chain carries TRBV4-2 and TRBJ2-5; a possible D gene is TRBD2 (6 bases). V lost 0 bases and J lost 2, with 13 bases in between. The length of the CDR3 is 16 residues. Germline CDR1 and CDR2: LGHNA and YNFKEQ.

This clone was seen a handful of times. The chain recombines TRBV5-1 with TRBJ1-1; TRBD1 agrees at 8 bases. Germline values: CDR1 SGHRS, CDR2 YFSETQ. This CDR3 has 17 amino acids. J was trimmed by 2 bases and V by 1 base; bases with no gene match: 10. The CDR3 coding sequence is TGCGCCAGCAGCTTGTCGGGTCTCGGACAGGGCAACACTGAAGCTTTCTTT. It encodes CASSLSGLGQGNTEAFF.

This clone appeared a few times. The chain is built from TRBV18 and TRBJ2-5; D is unclear. Looked up from germline, CDR1 is KGHSH and CDR2 is LQKENI. V lost 2 bases, J lost 4 bases, and 8 bases lay in between. The CDR3 has 13 residues. CDR3 DNA sequence: TGTGCCAGCTCACCAGGCATCCGAGAGACCCAGTACTTC. Translating it yields CASSPGIRETQYF.

This clone came up a few times. The chain uses TRBV5-4 and TRBJ2-5, with 7 nucleotides matching TRBD2. J lost 4 bases, V lost 3 bases, and 6 bases had no gene match. The V gene's germline CDR1 is SGHNT and CDR2 YYREEE (reference sequence). CDR3 size: 14 residues. CDR3 DNA: TGTGCCAGCAGCTCCCCGCGGGGGAGAGAGACCCAGTACTTC. Amino acids: CASSSPRGRETQYF.

V usage is TRBV18 and J usage is TRBJ1-1; 8 nucleotides match TRBD1. CDR1 and CDR2 (germline): KGHSH, LQKENI. After removal of 4 bases from V and 4 bases from J, the junction contained 14 bases not matched to a gene. The CDR3 is made up of 17 amino acids. In nucleotides, the CDR3 is TGTGCCAGCTCACGCGCAAACGTAGGACAGGGTGTCACTGAAGCTTTCTTT. Protein product: CASSRANVGQGVTEAFF.

This clone was seen only a few times. The gene calls are TRBV27 and TRBJ2-1; D is uncertain. CDR1 is MNHEY and CDR2 is SMNVEV in the germline V gene (reference sequence). The CDR3 has 15 residues. The germline V and J ends were trimmed by 2 bases and 7 bases, with 15 bases remaining between them. The CDR3 loop is CASSLVEVVENEQFF. The CDR3 DNA reads TGTGCCAGCAGTTTAGTTGAGGTGGTGGAAAATGAGCAGTTCTTC.

This clone has a handful of counts. This sequence joins TRBV19 and TRBJ2-3; perhaps TRBD1 as D (7 bases). From germline, CDR1 is LNHDA and CDR2 SQIVND (reference sequence). The CDR3 is 15 amino acids. V was trimmed by 7 bases and J by 4 bases, leaving 18 bases between them. The CDR3 loop reads CASKYRGGIADTQYF. The CDR3 nucleotides are TGTGCCAGTAAATACAGGGGAGGAATAGCAGATACGCAGTATTTT.

The table lists this clone with a few counts. The CDR3 region is CSVEDQGGVVNTEAFF. DNA of the CDR3: TGCAGCGTTGAAGATCAAGGGGGAGTGGTGAACACTGAAGCTTTCTTT. The chain combines TRBV29-1 with TRBJ1-1; D might be TRBD1 (6 bases). This CDR3 is 16 amino acids long. In germline, CDR1 is SQVTM, CDR2 ANQGSEA. Trimming pared 0 bases from V and 0 bases from J, leaving 14 bases between.

The CDR3 sequence is CASSVGGSGLAQFF. The CDR3 DNA is TGTGCCAGCAGCGTAGGTGGTAGCGGGCTTGCCCAGTTCTTC. The chain is built from TRBV9 and TRBJ2-1; 7 bases are shared with TRBD2. J lost 13 bases, V lost 0 bases, and 10 bases had no gene match. Germline CDR1 SGDLS, CDR2 YYNGEE. CDR3 length: 14 residues.

This clone has a handful of counts. CDR3 residues: CASNPTSGYNEQFF. CDR3 sequence (DNA): TGTGCCAGCAACCCGACTAGCGGCTACAATGAGCAGTTCTTC. The chain is built from TRBV2 and TRBJ2-1; 9 positions agree with TRBD2. The V segment lost 7 bases and the J segment 3 bases; nucleotides outside the gene matches: 4. The length of the CDR3 is 14 residues. Germline values: CDR1 SNHLY, CDR2 FYNNEI.

This clone has just a few counts. Other DNA sequences in the sample encode the same CDR3. This rearrangement joins TRBV7-8 to TRBJ2-5; D not certain. This CDR3 spans 12 amino acids. V lost 0 bases and J 5 bases, leaving 4 bases between the germline ends. Germline CDR1 SGHVS, CDR2 FQNEAQ. The CDR3 reads CASSLAGETQYF. Here the CDR3 DNA reads TGTGCCAGCAGCTTAGCCGGGGAGACCCAGTACTTC.

This clone turned up a few times. The rearrangement links TRBV29-1 to TRBJ2-2; 8 positions agree with TRBD2. J was trimmed by 2 bases and V by 7 bases; bases with no gene match: 6. This CDR3 has 14 residues. CDR1 is SQVTM, CDR2 ANQGSEA, per germline. In nucleotides, the CDR3 is TGCAGCGCACTATTAGCGGGAAACACCGGGGAGCTGTTTTTT. Translating gives CSALLAGNTGELFF.

The rearrangement uses TRBV6-4 and TRBJ2-3; 7 bases align to TRBD2. J lost 0 bases, V lost 4 bases, and 4 bases had no gene match. Germline CDR1 and CDR2: MRHNA and SNTAGT. This CDR3 has 15 residues. CDR3 in DNA: TGTGCCAGCAGTGTTGAAGCGGGGAGCACAGATACGCAGTATTTT. Translation gives CASSVEAGSTDTQYF.

The chain is built from TRBV4-3 and TRBJ2-2; 11 bases are shared with TRBD1. The germline CDR1 and CDR2 sequences are LGHNA and YSLEER. The CDR3 length is 16 residues. Trimming cost V 0 bases and J 4 bases; bases outside gene matches: 1. The CDR3 loop is CASSQEGQGVTGELFF. Here the CDR3 DNA reads TGCGCCAGCAGCCAAGAGGGACAGGGGGTCACCGGGGAGCTGTTTTTT.

This clone was recorded a few times. The chain couples TRBV28 to TRBJ2-7; D might be TRBD2 (6 bases). V lost 8 bases, J lost 4 bases, and 15 bases lay in between. Germline-derived CDR1 and CDR2 are MDHEN and SYDVKM. The CDR3 is 13 amino acids. In nucleotides, the CDR3 is TGTGCCAGCGGGGGGAGATTTTCGTACGAGCAGTACTTC. Translated, it gives CASGGRFSYEQYF.

CDR3 coding DNA: TGTGCCTGTTCTTCGGCAACCGGGGAAAAACTGTTTTTT. Translation gives CACSSATGEKLFF. V usage is TRBV30 and J usage is TRBJ1-4, with D unclear. The CDR3 sequence is 13 residues long. In germline, CDR1 is GTSNPN, CDR2 SVGIG (reference sequence). The ends were cut back, 6 bases at V and 8 bases at J, with 16 bases in the middle.

This clone was recorded a few times. The V and J genes are TRBV6-1 and TRBJ2-7, with unresolved D. CDR3 length: 12 residues. V lost 3 bases to trimming and J lost 4 bases, with 7 bases between them. Germline CDR1 is MNHNS and CDR2 is SASEGT. CDR3 DNA sequence: TGTGCCAGCAGTGACTCGGTTTACGAGCAGTACTTC. Amino acid sequence: CASSDSVYEQYF.

The chain couples TRBV10-2 to TRBJ2-6; D uncertain. CDR3 length: 16 amino acids. The V end was cut by 4 bases, the J end by 0 bases, with 10 bases between. Looked up from germline, CDR1 is WSHSY and CDR2 is SAAADI. The CDR3 protein is CASSGYADSGANVLTF. In nucleotides, the CDR3 is TGCGCCAGCAGTGGGTATGCGGACTCTGGGGCCAACGTCCTGACTTTC.

Only a few counts were recorded for this clone. The genes are TRBV11-2 and TRBJ2-1, with D unclear. The CDR3 is 12 amino acids. CDR1 is SGHAT, CDR2 FQNNGV, per germline. With 1 base removed from V and 6 bases from J, the gap between germline ends came to 4 bases. As DNA, the CDR3 is TGTGCCAGCAGCTTAGCCCTCAATGAGCAGTTCTTC. It codes for CASSLALNEQFF.